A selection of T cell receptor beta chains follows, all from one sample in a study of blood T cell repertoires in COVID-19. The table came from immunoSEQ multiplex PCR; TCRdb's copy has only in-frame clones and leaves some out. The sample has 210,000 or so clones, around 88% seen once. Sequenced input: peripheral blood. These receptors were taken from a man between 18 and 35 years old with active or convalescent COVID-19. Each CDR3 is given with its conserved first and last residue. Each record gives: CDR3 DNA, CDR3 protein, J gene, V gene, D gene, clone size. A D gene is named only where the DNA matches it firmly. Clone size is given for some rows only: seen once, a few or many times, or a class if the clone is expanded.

TGTGCCATCAGCCGAGACATGTTAAACCAGCCCCAGCATTTT | CAISRDMLNQPQHF | TRBJ1-5 | TRBV10-3 | - | -
TGTGCCACCAGTAGGAATCAGGGATTGAACACTGAAGCTTTCTTT | CATSRNQGLNTEAFF | TRBJ1-1 | TRBV15 | - | few
TGTGCCAGCAGTTTGGAGACAGGTCAAGGCGCACCCCTCCACTTT | CASSLETGQGAPLHF | TRBJ1-6 | TRBV6-5 | - | once
TGTGCCAGCAGCGCATTGACAGGGATGAACACTGAAGCTTTCTTT | CASSALTGMNTEAFF | TRBJ1-1 | TRBV5-4 | TRBD1 | -
TGCGCCGCCGGACAGGTCGATGAGCCTTGCTGCGGCAATCAGCCCCAGCATTTT | CAAGQVDEPCCGNQPQHF | TRBJ1-5 | TRBV10-1 | TRBD1 | -
TGCGCCAGCAGCTCGGGACTAGCGGGAATGCGATTTACAGATACGCAGTATTTT | CASSSGLAGMRFTDTQYF | TRBJ2-3 | TRBV5-1 | TRBD2 | -
TGCAGCGTTGAGGCCCCCCATTCCGGCGCGGGAGGGTCCTACAATGAGCAGTTCTTC | CSVEAPHSGAGGSYNEQFF | TRBJ2-1 | TRBV29-1 | TRBD2 | -
TGTGCCAGCAGCTTAGGACTAGCGGGCCGCTACGAGCAGTACTTC | CASSLGLAGRYEQYF | TRBJ2-7 | TRBV7-6 | TRBD2 | -
TGTGCCTGGAGGCCTCCAGGCAGGGCCTACGAGCAGTACTTC | CAWRPPGRAYEQYF | TRBJ2-7 | TRBV30 | - | -
TGTGCCAGCAGCGTCTTATACGAGCAGTACTTC | CASSVLYEQYF | TRBJ2-7 | TRBV11-2 | - | -
TGCGCCAGCAGCCAAGTCCGGACTAGCGGGAGCGCACATACGCAGTATTTT | CASSQVRTSGSAHTQYF | TRBJ2-3 | TRBV4-1 | TRBD2 | -
TGCAGCGCGGGGGTTCGTGCTAGCGGGAGTAATGAGCAGTTCTTC | CSAGVRASGSNEQFF | TRBJ2-1 | TRBV29-1 | TRBD2 | -
TGTGCCAGCAGTCTACCCGGGATCTACTACGAGCAGTACTTC | CASSLPGIYYEQYF | TRBJ2-7 | TRBV6-2/TRBV6-3 | - | -
TGTGCCAGCACCCTAACGGGACAGGGGGCCCACGAGCAGTACTTC | CASTLTGQGAHEQYF | TRBJ2-7 | TRBV7-9 | TRBD1 | once
TGTGCCAGCAGCTTGGGCGGGAGTTTAGATACGCAGTATTTT | CASSLGGSLDTQYF | TRBJ2-3 | TRBV5-4 | TRBD2 | -
TGTGCCAGCAGTTCCTCGGAGGGCTCCTACAATGAGCAGTTCTTC | CASSSSEGSYNEQFF | TRBJ2-1 | TRBV27 | - | -
TGTGCCAGCAGTCGGGACTTTAATGAGCAGTTCTTC | CASSRDFNEQFF | TRBJ2-1 | TRBV28 | - | -
TGTGCCAGCAGCTTCGACAGCTACAATGAGCAGTTCTTC | CASSFDSYNEQFF | TRBJ2-1 | TRBV11-3 | - | -
TGTGCCAGCAGTTACCGGCTAGCGTCCGGGGAGCTGTTTTTT | CASSYRLASGELFF | TRBJ2-2 | TRBV6-5 | - | -
TGTGCCTGGAACACCGGGTCCCTTGACTATGGCTACACCTTC | CAWNTGSLDYGYTF | TRBJ1-2 | TRBV30 | - | once
TGTGCCAGTAGTATCCTGCGGGGCGAAGGCTACACCTTC | CASSILRGEGYTF | TRBJ1-2 | TRBV19 | - | -
TGTGCCAGCAGCTTAGGGGGACAGGGAGATAATCAGCCCCAGCATTTT | CASSLGGQGDNQPQHF | TRBJ1-5 | TRBV7-9 | TRBD1 | -
TGTGCCAGCGCTTGGGTGCCGGGGGAGGGAGGCGAGCAGTACTTC | CASAWVPGEGGEQYF | TRBJ2-7 | TRBV7-6 | TRBD2 | -